Each of the 29 T cell receptor beta chains below was sequenced from the same sample in a study of T cells in Graves' hyperthyroidism and ophthalmopathy. TCR beta CDR3 regions were amplified from RNA. Using the HTBI primer set, a first-round RT-PCR was run on the TCR CDR3. TCRdb ran MiXCR on the multiplex PCR reads and lists one entry per CDR3 protein. The sample consists of 250,000 to 300,000 distinct CDR3 sequences, about 16% of them appearing once. Sequenced material: blood. Source of these receptors: a woman aged 50 to 60 with Graves' hyperthyroidism that later progressed to Graves' ophthalmopathy.

This clonotype occurred many times. At one boundary the junction diverges from the germline segment, which might be a read error. The chain recombines TRBV5-1 with TRBJ2-7; 7 bases match TRBD1. Germline V gene sequence: CDR1 SGHRS, CDR2 YFSETQ. The CDR3 sequence is 13 residues long. This chain's CDR3 is CASSLTGIYEQYF. The CDR3 nucleotides read TGTGCCAGCAGTTTGACAGGGATCTACGAGCAGTACTTC.

This clonotype was picked up many times. V is TRBV5-1 and J is TRBJ2-1; D may be TRBD1 (6 bases). The CDR3 loop spans 19 amino acids. V lost 0 bases to trimming and J lost 2 bases, with 21 bases between them. CDR1 is SGHRS, CDR2 YFSETQ, per germline. CDR3 DNA: TGCGCCAGCAGCTTGGTGGTCCTGGACAGAAGTGTGACCTACAATGAGCAGTTCTTC. This encodes CASSLVVLDRSVTYNEQFF.

The V call is TRBV20-1, the J call TRBJ2-1, with 12 nucleotides matching TRBD2. Germline assignment: CDR1 DFQATT and CDR2 SNEGSKA (reference sequence). The V gene end was trimmed by 6 bases and the J gene end by 4 bases; junction bases not matched to a gene: 13. There are 17 residues in the CDR3. In DNA form, the CDR3 reads TGCAGTGCGAACCCCTCGCTAGCGGGAGGGGTATACAATGAGCAGTTCTTC. Translated, it gives CSANPSLAGGVYNEQFF.

In this sample, this clonotype turned up many times. The chain joins TRBV6-2 or TRBV6-3 to TRBJ2-5; tentative D call: TRBD2 (5 bases). Germline CDR1 is MNHEY and CDR2 is SVGEGT. V lost 0 bases to trimming and J lost 9 bases, with 8 bases between them. CDR3 size: 12 residues. The CDR3 DNA follows: TGTGCCAGCAGTTACTCGACGAGGGCCCAGTACTTC. This encodes CASSYSTRAQYF.

This clonotype was counted at least ten times. This chain joins TRBV7-3 and TRBJ2-3; no clear D. Between the trimmed V and J ends, which lost 2 bases and 1 base, there was a span of 10 bases. CDR3 size: 15 residues. Germline V CDR1 and CDR2: SGHTA, FQGTGA. CDR3 protein: CASSLGSWGTDTQYF. The DNA for the CDR3 is TGTGCCAGCAGCTTAGGGTCTTGGGGCACAGATACGCAGTATTTT. Full variable domain (rest looked up from reference TRBV7-3 and TRBJ2-3): GAGVSQTPSNKVTEKGKYVELRCDPISGHTALYWYRQSLGQGPEFLIYFQGTGAADDSGLPNDRFFAVRPEGSVSTLKIQRTERGDSAVYLCASSLGSWGTDTQYFGPGTRLTVL.

There are many counts of this clonotype. The chain links TRBV7-8 to TRBJ1-1; TRBD1 is a possible D gene (5 bases). CDR3 length: 17 amino acids. Trimming left V 1 base short and J 0 bases short, with 15 bases between. Per germline, CDR1 SGHVS and CDR2 FQNEAQ. For the CDR3, the DNA is TGTGCCAGCAGCTTAGTAGCGCCCGGGGCGGTGAACACTGAAGCTTTCTTT. Translation: CASSLVAPGAVNTEAFF.

Many counts were recorded for this clonotype. The V gene is TRBV10-2, the J gene TRBJ2-5; D call uncertain. V was shortened by 9 bases and J by 2 bases, with 19 bases between the two germline ends. Looked up from germline, CDR1 is WSHSY and CDR2 is SAAADI. The CDR3 runs 15 residues. This CDR3 is CASQQRSRSQETQYF. For the CDR3, the DNA is TGCGCCAGTCAACAAAGGTCGAGAAGTCAAGAGACCCAGTACTTC.

This clonotype was seen a handful of times. The chain joins TRBV27 to TRBJ1-3; D ambiguous. Germline-derived CDR1 and CDR2 are MNHEY and SMNVEV (reference sequence). The CDR3 consists of 15 residues. V lost 8 bases and J 5 bases, leaving 19 bases between the germline ends. Written as DNA, the CDR3 is TGTGCCAGCGCTTCCCCGCTTAGGCAGAGAAACACCATATATTTT. Amino acid sequence: CASASPLRQRNTIYF.

This clonotype has a count of ten or more. V gene TRBV3-1 combines with J gene TRBJ2-1; 13 bases align to TRBD2. Germline trimming cut 1 base from V and 15 bases from J; bases unmatched to any gene: 9. This CDR3 spans 15 amino acids. From germline, CDR1 is LGHDT and CDR2 YNNKEL (reference sequence). Here the CDR3 reads CASSQAGTSGNVRFF. The CDR3 DNA reads as TGTGCCAGCAGCCAAGCCGGGACTAGCGGGAATGTTCGGTTCTTC.

At least ten counts were recorded for this clonotype. CDR3 in DNA: TGTGCCAGCAGCTTGTTTCTTAGCTCCTACAATGAGCAGTTCTTC. Translation: CASSLFLSSYNEQFF. The chain employs TRBV5-6 and TRBJ2-1; D is unclear. The germline V gene encodes CDR1 SGHDT and CDR2 YYEEEE. The V gene lost 1 base and the J gene lost 0 bases, with 8 bases spanning the gap. The CDR3 covers 15 residues.

This clonotype was seen many times. The rearrangement uses TRBV28 and TRBJ2-1; D is undetermined. Germline CDR1 and CDR2: MDHEN and SYDVKM. Trimming stripped 5 bases from V and 8 bases from J, with 10 bases between. The CDR3 is made up of 12 amino acids. CDR3 loop: CASSLDTDEQFF. The DNA of the CDR3 is TGTGCCAGCAGTCTCGACACCGATGAGCAGTTCTTC.

This clonotype came up a few times. The CDR3 region has the DNA TGTGCCAGCAGTTCTTCCGGGACTAGCGCCAATGAGCAGTTCTTC. Translated, it gives CASSSSGTSANEQFF. This chain links TRBV28 with TRBJ2-1; 10 bases match TRBD2. CDR1 MDHEN and CDR2 SYDVKM come from the germline V gene. The CDR3 runs 15 residues. Trimming removed 4 bases from V and 6 bases from J; junction bases left unmatched: 6. Together with reference TRBV28 and TRBJ2-1, the CDR3 gives the full variable domain: DVKVTQSSRYLVKRTGEKVFLECVQDMDHENMFWYRQDPGLGLRLIYFSYDVKMKEKGDIPEGYSVSREKKERFSLILESASTNQTSMYLCASSSSGTSANEQFFGPGTRLTVL.

This clonotype was counted many times. The chain recombines TRBV11-2 with TRBJ1-2; 7 positions agree with TRBD1. Germline CDR1 is SGHAT and CDR2 is FQNNGV. The CDR3 spans 13 residues. Trimming removed 5 bases from V and 4 bases from J; junction bases left unmatched: 4. The CDR3 DNA follows: TGTGCCAGCAGCCCGGACAGGAGCTATGGCTACACCTTC. This codes for CASSPDRSYGYTF.

There are many counts of this clonotype. The V and J genes are TRBV6-1 and TRBJ1-2; D perhaps matches TRBD1 (6 bases). This CDR3 contains 14 residues. V shed 5 bases and J shed 7 bases, with 17 bases lying between them. Looked up from germline, CDR1 is MNHNS and CDR2 is SASEGT. The CDR3 spells CASSKGGFGVGYTF. Here the CDR3 DNA reads TGTGCCAGCAGTAAAGGGGGTTTCGGGGTTGGCTACACCTTC.

Comment on this clonotype: Just one base apart from a much larger clone, this may be a read error. The chain couples TRBV24-1 to TRBJ1-2; 9 nucleotides align to TRBD1. J lost 2 bases, V lost 4 bases, and 10 bases had no gene match. Germline values: CDR1 KGHDR, CDR2 SFDVKD. The CDR3 runs to 17 residues. CDR3 sequence reads: CATSEAARQGENYGYTF. CDR3 nucleotide sequence: TGTGCCACCAGTGAAGCCGCCCGACAGGGGGAAAACTATGGCTACACCTTC.

The sample holds a few counts of this clonotype. J is TRBJ1-5 and V is TRBV19; TRBD1 is a possible D gene (5 bases). The CDR3 spans 13 residues. V was pared by 7 bases and J by 4 bases, with 11 bases between. CDR1 and CDR2 (germline): LNHDA, SQIVND (reference sequence). CDR3 bases: TGTGCCAGTACGTTCAGGGAAAATCAGCCCCAGCATTTT. This encodes CASTFRENQPQHF.

This clonotype was detected many times. The rearrangement joins TRBV7-9 to TRBJ2-2, with D perhaps matching TRBD1 (5 bases). V was pared by 6 bases and J by 1 base, with 9 bases between. Germline CDR1 is SEHNR and CDR2 is FQNEAQ (reference sequence). This CDR3 is built from 14 residues. The CDR3 sequence: CASSYTGNTGELFF. The CDR3 DNA is TGTGCCAGCAGTTATACAGGGAACACCGGGGAGCTGTTTTTT. Drawing the rest from reference TRBV7-9 and TRBJ2-2, the complete variable domain is DTGVSQNPRHKITKRGQNVTFRCDPISEHNRLYWYRQTLGQGPEFLTYFQNEAQLEKSRLLSDRFSAERPKGSFSTLEIQRTEQGDSAMYLCASSYTGNTGELFFGEGSRLTVL.

This clonotype showed up just a few times. The genes are TRBV5-5 and TRBJ2-2; D unclear. V dropped 4 bases and J dropped 4 bases, with 5 bases sitting between them. Germline V lookup: CDR1 SGHKS, CDR2 YYEKEE (reference sequence). The CDR3 extends over 12 amino acids. Here the CDR3 reads CASSPFTGELFF. CDR3 nucleotide sequence: TGTGCCAGCAGCCCTTTCACCGGGGAGCTGTTTTTT.

There are many counts of this clonotype. The limits of the CDR3 on the DNA are not certain, so only TCRdb's listed CDR3 is given. The rearrangement uses TRBV11-2 and TRBJ2-5; the table's D call TRBD1 went unverified against the DNA. Germline V gene data show CDR1 as SGHAT and CDR2 as FQNNGV. The CDR3 comprises 13 residues, both ends counted. This CDR3 is CASSFGPGAGQYF.

On this clonotype itself: A much bigger clone sits one base away, suggesting this may be a read error. The chain uses TRBV3-1 and TRBJ2-1; D is uncertain. Between the trimmed V and J ends, which lost 8 bases and 6 bases, there was a span of 17 bases. This CDR3 is built from 14 residues. Germline CDR1 and CDR2: LGHDT and YNNKEL (reference sequence). The chain's CDR3 is CASGPTTPSNEQFF. CDR3 DNA sequence: TGTGCCAGCGGCCCCACGACTCCTTCCAATGAGCAGTTCTTC.

This clonotype was seen at least ten times. The genes are TRBV12-3 or TRBV12-4 and TRBJ1-1; 8 bases line up with TRBD1. With V trimmed by 4 bases and J by 1 base, 5 bases remained unmatched. CDR3 length equals 15 residues. The CDR3 DNA reads TGTGCCAGCAGTTACCCAGGGACAGGGAACACTGAAGCTTTCTTT. It translates to CASSYPGTGNTEAFF.

This clonotype was counted ten times or more. V usage is TRBV6-1 and J usage is TRBJ1-2; D possibly corresponds to TRBD1 (5 bases). This CDR3 has 13 residues. V gave up 6 bases and J gave up 3 bases, with 11 bases separating them. Germline V lookup: CDR1 MNHNS, CDR2 SASEGT. The CDR3, as DNA: TGTGCCAGCAGAAGGGTGACAGACTATGGCTACACCTTC. Translating it yields CASRRVTDYGYTF.

This clonotype was observed many times. The chain links TRBV4-1 to TRBJ2-1; 8 bases map to TRBD2. The J segment lost 14 bases and the V segment lost 0 bases, leaving 6 bases of the junction unmatched. There are 13 residues in the CDR3. The V gene's germline CDR1 is MGHRA and CDR2 YSYEKL. CDR3 DNA sequence: TGCGCCAGCAGCCAAGATAAGGGACTAGTGGAGTTCTTC. Amino acid sequence: CASSQDKGLVEFF.

The J gene is TRBJ2-2, the V gene TRBV11-2, with D unclear. Trimming shortened V by 0 bases and J by 12 bases, and 8 bases separated the two germline ends. The CDR3 sequence is 12 residues long. Germline V lookup: CDR1 SGHAT, CDR2 FQNNGV. DNA for the CDR3: TGTGCCAGCAGCTTAGATGGCCTTCAGCTGTTTTTT. It yields the protein CASSLDGLQLFF.

This clonotype was counted at least ten times. The rearrangement links TRBV20-1 to TRBJ2-1; 9 bases align to TRBD2. CDR1 is DFQATT and CDR2 is SNEGSKA in the germline V gene (reference sequence). The junction had 7 bases not matched to a gene; V was cut back by 3 bases and J by 4 bases. CDR3 length: 15 residues. DNA for the CDR3: TGCAGTGCTAGGACCCTAGCGGGAACGTACAATGAGCAGTTCTTC. Protein: CSARTLAGTYNEQFF.

The V and J genes are TRBV25-1 and TRBJ1-2; D possibly corresponds to TRBD1 (6 bases). V was clipped by 7 bases and J by 4 bases, with 13 bases between them. The germline V gene has CDR1 MGHDK and CDR2 SYGVNS. The CDR3 covers 13 residues. In DNA form, the CDR3 reads TGTGCCAGCACTAGGGCAGGGGCCTATGGCTACACCTTC. It specifies CASTRAGAYGYTF.

The chain uses TRBV27 and TRBJ2-1; D unclear. Germline V gene lookup returns CDR1 MNHEY and CDR2 SMNVEV (reference sequence). CDR3 size: 15 residues. V was trimmed by 6 bases and J by 8 bases, leaving 20 bases between them. The CDR3 coding sequence is TGTGCCAGCAGCCCCCGTAGCCCGGTAATCGATGAGCAGTTCTTC. This translates into CASSPRSPVIDEQFF.

V gene TRBV20-1 combines with J gene TRBJ2-5; D perhaps matches TRBD2 (5 bases). CDR3 size: 12 residues. Germline CDR1 and CDR2: DFQATT and SNEGSKA (reference sequence). V was cut by 5 bases and J by 4 bases, with 11 bases left in between. The CDR3 here is CSAHERLETQYF. The DNA of the CDR3 is TGCAGTGCTCATGAGCGGTTAGAGACCCAGTACTTC.

This clonotype was detected ten times or more. This chain links TRBV12-3 or TRBV12-4 with TRBJ2-7; TRBD1 is a possible D gene (6 bases). This CDR3 spans 14 amino acids. The V gene lost 3 bases and the J gene lost 5 bases, with 14 bases spanning the gap. This chain's CDR3 is CASSFDRRLDEQYF. CDR3 nucleotide sequence: TGTGCCAGCAGTTTTGACAGGAGGTTGGACGAGCAGTACTTC.